This T cell receptor beta chain was retrieved from a study of response to subunit inactivated influenza vaccine listed by TCRdb under 2018. As for the study more broadly: Deep quantitative T cell receptor repertoire profiling was used in the study to track responses to a trivalent subunit inactivated influenza vaccine. Overall study results and their limits: According to the authors, only a limited number of new T cells may be recruited by each seasonal influenza vaccination.

Germline trimming amounts to 7 bases on V and 2 bases on J, with 7 as the count of junction bases outside the gene matches. CDR3 length: 14 amino acids, cysteine to phenylalanine. Only the CDR3 part of the read is kept: 42 bases, read in frame from the first base. Looking up the germline V gene (reference sequence) yields CDR1 LNHDA and CDR2 SQIVND. The table lists this clonotype with a few counts. Its antigen is not yet known. No base quality information exists; no much larger clone differs at one position. The library relied on RT-PCR. Sequencing used an Illumina HiSeq 2500. Clones were called with MiXCR by TCRdb after fastp trimmed the public reads at Q25, and only in-frame beta chains were retained. Under each unique CDR3 protein, matching rows form one entry showing the most common genes and DNA. The sample table holds hundreds of thousands of distinct CDR3 sequences, of which about 18% were seen once. Under 13% of the sample comes from the top ten.

This clonotype was sampled from a man in his fifties or sixties who received an inactivated influenza vaccine. Donor details come from another sample of the same person, matched by shared clones. The chain links TRBV19 with TRBJ1-2, with 7 junctional bases fitting TRBD1. The specimen comprised PBMCs from blood, sampled more than 4 days after vaccination. CDR3 protein: CASTRDRRNYGYTF. DNA sequence: TGTGCCAGTACCCGGGACAGAAGGAACTATGGCTACACCTTC.